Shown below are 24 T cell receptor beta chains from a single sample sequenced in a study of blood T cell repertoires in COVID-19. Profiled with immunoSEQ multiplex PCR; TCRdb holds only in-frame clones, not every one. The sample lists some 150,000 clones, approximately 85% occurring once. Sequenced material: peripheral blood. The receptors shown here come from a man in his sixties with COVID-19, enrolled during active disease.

The CDR3, as DNA: TGTGCCAGCAGCCCGTCGCGAATCCAGTATTTT. Translating it yields CASSPSRIQYF. V and J are TRBV12-3 or TRBV12-4 and TRBJ2-3; no firm D call. The CDR3 runs to 11 residues. Deletions cut 6 bases from V and 12 bases from J, with 13 bases between.

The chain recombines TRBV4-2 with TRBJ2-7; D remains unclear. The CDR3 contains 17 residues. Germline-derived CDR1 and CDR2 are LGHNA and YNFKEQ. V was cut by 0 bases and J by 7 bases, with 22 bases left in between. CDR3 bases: TGTGCCAGCAGCCAAGAAGGTACCGGTCGGTTTTCGGGTGAGCAGTACTTC. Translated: CASSQEGTGRFSGEQYF.

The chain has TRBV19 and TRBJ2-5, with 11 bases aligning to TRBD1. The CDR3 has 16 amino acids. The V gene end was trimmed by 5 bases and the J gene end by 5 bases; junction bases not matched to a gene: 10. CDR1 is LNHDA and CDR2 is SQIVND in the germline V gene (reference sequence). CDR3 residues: CASSVQGTGGGETQYF. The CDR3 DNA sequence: TGTGCCAGTAGTGTACAAGGGACAGGGGGTGGCGAGACCCAGTACTTC.

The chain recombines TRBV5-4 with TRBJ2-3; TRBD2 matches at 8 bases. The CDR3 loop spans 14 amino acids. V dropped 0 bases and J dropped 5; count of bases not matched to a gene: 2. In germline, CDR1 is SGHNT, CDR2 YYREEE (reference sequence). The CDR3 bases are TGTGCCAGCAGCTTGGGACTAGCGAAAGATACGCAGTATTTT. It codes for CASSLGLAKDTQYF.

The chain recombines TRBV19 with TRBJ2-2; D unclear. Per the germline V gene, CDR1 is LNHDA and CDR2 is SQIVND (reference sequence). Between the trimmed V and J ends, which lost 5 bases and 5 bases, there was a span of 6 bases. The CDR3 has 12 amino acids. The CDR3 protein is CASSPRTGELFF. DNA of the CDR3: TGTGCCAGTAGTCCCCGGACCGGGGAGCTGTTTTTT.

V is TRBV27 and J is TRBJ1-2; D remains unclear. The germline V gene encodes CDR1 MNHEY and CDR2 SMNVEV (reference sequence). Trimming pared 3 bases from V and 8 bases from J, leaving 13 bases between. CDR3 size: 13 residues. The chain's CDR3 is CASSLAGIWGYTF. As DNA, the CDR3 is TGTGCCAGCAGTTTGGCGGGGATTTGGGGCTACACCTTC.

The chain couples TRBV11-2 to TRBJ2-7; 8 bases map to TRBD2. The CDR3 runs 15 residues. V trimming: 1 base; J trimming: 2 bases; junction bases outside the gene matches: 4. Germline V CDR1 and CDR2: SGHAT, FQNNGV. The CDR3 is CASSLVRGETYEQYF. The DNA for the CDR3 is TGTGCCAGCAGCTTAGTGCGGGGGGAGACCTACGAGCAGTACTTC. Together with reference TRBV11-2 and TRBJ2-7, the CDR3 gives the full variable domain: EAGVAQSPRYKIIEKRQSVAFWCNPISGHATLYWYQQILGQGPKLLIQFQNNGVVDDSQLPKDRFSAERLKGVDSTLKIQPAKLEDSAVYLCASSLVRGETYEQYFGPGTRLTVT.

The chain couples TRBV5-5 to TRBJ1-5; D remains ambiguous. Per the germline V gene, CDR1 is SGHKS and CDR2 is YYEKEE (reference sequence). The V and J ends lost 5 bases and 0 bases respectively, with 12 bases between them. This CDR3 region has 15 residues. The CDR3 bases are TGTGCCAGCAGGAAATCAGGAAATAGCAATCAGCCCCAGCATTTT. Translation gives CASRKSGNSNQPQHF.

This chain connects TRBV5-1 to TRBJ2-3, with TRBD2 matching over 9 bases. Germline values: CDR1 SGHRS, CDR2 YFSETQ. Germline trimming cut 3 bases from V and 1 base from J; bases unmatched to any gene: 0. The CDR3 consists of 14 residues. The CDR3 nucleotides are TGCGCCAGCAGCTCTAGCGGGGGCACAGATACGCAGTATTTT. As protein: CASSSSGGTDTQYF.

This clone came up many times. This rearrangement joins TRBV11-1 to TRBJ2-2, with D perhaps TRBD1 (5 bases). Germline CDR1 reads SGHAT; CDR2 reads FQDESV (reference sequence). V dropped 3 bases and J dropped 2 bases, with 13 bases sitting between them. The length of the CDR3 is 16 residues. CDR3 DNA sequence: TGTGCCAGCAGCTTGCTTTCAGGGATAAACACCGGGGAGCTGTTTTTT. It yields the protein CASSLLSGINTGELFF.

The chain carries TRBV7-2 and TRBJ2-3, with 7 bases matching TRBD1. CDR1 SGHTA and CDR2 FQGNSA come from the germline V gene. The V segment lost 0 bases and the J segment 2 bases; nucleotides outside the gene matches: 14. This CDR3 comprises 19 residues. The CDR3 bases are TGTGCCAGCAGCTTAGCGGGGACAGATATCCTTTCTACCACAGATACGCAGTATTTT. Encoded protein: CASSLAGTDILSTTDTQYF.

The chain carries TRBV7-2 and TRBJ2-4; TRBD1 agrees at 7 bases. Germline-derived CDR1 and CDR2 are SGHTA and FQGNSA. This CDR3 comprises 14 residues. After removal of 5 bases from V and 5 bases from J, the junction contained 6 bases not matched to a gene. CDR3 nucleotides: TGTGCCAGCAGCCTGACAGGGACCCAAAACATTCAGTACTTC. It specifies CASSLTGTQNIQYF.

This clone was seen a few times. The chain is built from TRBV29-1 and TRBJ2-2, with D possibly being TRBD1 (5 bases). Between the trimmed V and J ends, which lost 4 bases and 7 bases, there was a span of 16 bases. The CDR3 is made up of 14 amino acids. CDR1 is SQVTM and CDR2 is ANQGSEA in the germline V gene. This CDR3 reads CSVGAGMRNGELFF. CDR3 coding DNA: TGCAGCGTTGGGGCAGGGATGCGTAACGGGGAGCTGTTTTTT.

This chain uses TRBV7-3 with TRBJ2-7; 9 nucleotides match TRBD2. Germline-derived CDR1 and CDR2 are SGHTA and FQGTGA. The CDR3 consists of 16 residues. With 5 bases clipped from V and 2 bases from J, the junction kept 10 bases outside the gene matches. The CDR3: CASSPQPTSGAYEQYF. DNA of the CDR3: TGTGCCAGCAGCCCACAACCGACTAGCGGAGCCTACGAGCAGTACTTC.

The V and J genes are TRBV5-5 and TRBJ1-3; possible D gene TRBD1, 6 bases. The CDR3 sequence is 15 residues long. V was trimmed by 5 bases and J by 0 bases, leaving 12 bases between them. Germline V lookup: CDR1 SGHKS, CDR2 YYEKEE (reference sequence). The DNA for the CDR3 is TGTGCCAGCAGTCGGGACAACTTCTCTGGAAACACCATATATTTT. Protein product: CASSRDNFSGNTIYF.

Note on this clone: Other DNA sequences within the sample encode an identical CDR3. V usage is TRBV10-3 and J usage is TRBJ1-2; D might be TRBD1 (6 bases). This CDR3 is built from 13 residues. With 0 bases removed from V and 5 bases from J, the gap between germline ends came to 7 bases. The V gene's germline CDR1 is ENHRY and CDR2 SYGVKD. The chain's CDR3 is CAISESQGYGYTF. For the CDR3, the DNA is TGTGCCATCAGTGAGTCTCAGGGGTATGGCTACACCTTC.

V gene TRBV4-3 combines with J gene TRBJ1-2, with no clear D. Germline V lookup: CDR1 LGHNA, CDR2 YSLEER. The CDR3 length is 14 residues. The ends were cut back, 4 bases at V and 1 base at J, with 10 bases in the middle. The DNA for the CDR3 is TGCGCCAGCAGCCGCATAGGACTTAACTATGGCTACACCTTC. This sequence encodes CASSRIGLNYGYTF.

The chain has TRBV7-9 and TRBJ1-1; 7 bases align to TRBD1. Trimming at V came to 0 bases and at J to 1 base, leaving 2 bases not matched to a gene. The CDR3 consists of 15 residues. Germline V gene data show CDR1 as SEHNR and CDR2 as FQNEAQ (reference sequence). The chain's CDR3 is CASSLATGRNTEAFF. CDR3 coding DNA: TGTGCCAGCAGCTTAGCGACAGGGAGGAACACTGAAGCTTTCTTT.

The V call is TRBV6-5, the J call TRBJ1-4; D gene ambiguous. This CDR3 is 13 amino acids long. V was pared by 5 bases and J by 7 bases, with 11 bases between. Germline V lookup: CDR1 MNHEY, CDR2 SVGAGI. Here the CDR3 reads CASSLGVREKLFF. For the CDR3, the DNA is TGTGCCAGCAGTCTTGGAGTTCGTGAAAAACTGTTTTTT.

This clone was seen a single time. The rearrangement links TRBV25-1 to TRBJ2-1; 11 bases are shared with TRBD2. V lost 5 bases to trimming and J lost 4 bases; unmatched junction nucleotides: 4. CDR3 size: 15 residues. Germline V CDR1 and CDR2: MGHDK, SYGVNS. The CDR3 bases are TGTGCCAGCAGTCGTAGCGGGAGGGTTTACAATGAGCAGTTCTTC. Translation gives CASSRSGRVYNEQFF.

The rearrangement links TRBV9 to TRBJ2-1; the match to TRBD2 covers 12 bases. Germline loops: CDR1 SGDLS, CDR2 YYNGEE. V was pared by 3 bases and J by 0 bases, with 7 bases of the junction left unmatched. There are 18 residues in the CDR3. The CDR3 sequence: CASSGEGLAGRSYNEQFF. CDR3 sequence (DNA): TGTGCCAGCAGCGGAGAGGGACTAGCGGGCCGCTCCTACAATGAGCAGTTCTTC.

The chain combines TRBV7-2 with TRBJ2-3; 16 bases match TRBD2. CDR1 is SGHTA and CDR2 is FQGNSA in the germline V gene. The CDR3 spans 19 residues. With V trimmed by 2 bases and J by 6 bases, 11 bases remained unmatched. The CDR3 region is CASSLTSPGLAGGLDTQYF. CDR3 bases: TGTGCCAGCAGCTTAACGTCACCGGGACTAGCGGGAGGGCTTGATACGCAGTATTTT.

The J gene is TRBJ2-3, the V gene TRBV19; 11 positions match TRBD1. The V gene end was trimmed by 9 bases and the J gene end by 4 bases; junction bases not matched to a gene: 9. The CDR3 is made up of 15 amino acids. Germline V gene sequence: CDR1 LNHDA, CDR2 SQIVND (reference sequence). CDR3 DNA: TGTGCCAGCAGGACAGGGGGCGCATTAGCAGATACGCAGTATTTT. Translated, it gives CASRTGGALADTQYF.

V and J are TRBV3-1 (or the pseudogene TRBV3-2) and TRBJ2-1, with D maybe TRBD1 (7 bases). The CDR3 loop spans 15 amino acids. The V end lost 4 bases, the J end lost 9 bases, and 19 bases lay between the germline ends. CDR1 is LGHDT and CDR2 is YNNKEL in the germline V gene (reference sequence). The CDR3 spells CASSPPTGTWSEQFF. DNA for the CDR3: TGTGCCAGCAGCCCTCCGACAGGGACTTGGAGTGAGCAGTTCTTC.